This is a list of T cell receptor beta chains from one sample in a study of neoadjuvant anti-PD-1 for oral cavity cancer. The data were produced by immunoSEQ multiplex PCR, yet TCRdb's version contains in-frame clones alone and is incomplete. Found here are tens of thousands of clones, 80% to 90% of them singletons; the top ten hold roughly 2.9%. The sample was PBMCs, taken after nivolumab (anti-PD-1) treatment. The receptors originated from a person aged 35-80 years with oral cavity squamous cell carcinoma. The CDR3 runs from the conserved cysteine through the conserved F or W. Fields, in order: CDR3 DNA, CDR3 protein, V gene, J gene, D gene. D genes are given only for firm matches.

TGTGCCAGCAGCGTCCGAGACAACTATGGCTACACCTTC	CASSVRDNYGYTF	TRBV9	TRBJ1-2	NA
TGTGCCAGCAGTTTATCGATGGGGGATGGACAGCCCCAGCATTTT	CASSLSMGDGQPQHF	TRBV27	TRBJ1-5	NA
TGTGCCAGCAGCAGGTTTTACTATGGCTACACCTTC	CASSRFYYGYTF	TRBV21-1	TRBJ1-2	NA
TGTGCTAGTGGTTTGGTACTCGACAGGGTGAGCAATCAGCCCCAGCATTTT	CASGLVLDRVSNQPQHF	TRBV12-5	TRBJ1-5	TRBD1
TGTGCCAGCTCCGGGCGGGGGCGGTACAATGAGCAGTTCTTC	CASSGRGRYNEQFF	TRBV7-2	TRBJ2-1	NA
TGCGCCAGCAGGCTCGGAGGGACAGGGGACTATGGCTACACCTTC	CASRLGGTGDYGYTF	TRBV4-1	TRBJ1-2	TRBD1
TGTGCCAGCACCGGGGCTGAGCTGTCCTACGAGCAGTACTTC	CASTGAELSYEQYF	TRBV2	TRBJ2-7	NA
TGTGCCTGGAGTACCAGGAACTATGGCTACACCTTC	CAWSTRNYGYTF	TRBV30	TRBJ1-2	NA
TGTGCCAGCAGCTTGCGGTGGGATTCCTACGAGCAGTACTTC	CASSLRWDSYEQYF	TRBV11-2	TRBJ2-7	NA
TGCGCCAGCAGCCAACGTTTACAGGGGGCAAGCAATCAGCCCCAGCATTTT	CASSQRLQGASNQPQHF	TRBV4-1	TRBJ1-5	TRBD1
TGTGCCAGCAGCCGTCCGGGGGGCATCTACGAGCAGTACTTC	CASSRPGGIYEQYF	TRBV11-2	TRBJ2-7	NA
TGTGCCAGCAGTATTCAGGGGTTTGGCGAAGCTTTCTTT	CASSIQGFGEAFF	TRBV27	TRBJ1-1	NA
TGTGCCAGCAGTTACTCCGACAATCAGCCCCAGCATTTT	CASSYSDNQPQHF	TRBV6-5	TRBJ1-5	NA
TGCGCCAGCAGCTTAGATCGGCAGACCATCGAAGCTTTCTTT	CASSLDRQTIEAFF	TRBV5-1	TRBJ1-1	NA
TGCGCCAGCAGCCCGGGGTCCGGGGCCCGGGACACTGAAGCTTTCTTT	CASSPGSGARDTEAFF	TRBV4-1	TRBJ1-1	NA
TGTGCCAGCCAGGGACAGGGGATCATCGGAGAAGAGACCCAGTACTTC	CASQGQGIIGEETQYF	TRBV2	TRBJ2-5	TRBD1
TGCGCCAGCAGCTTGGCCCTAACAGGATCAGATACGCAGTATTTT	CASSLALTGSDTQYF	TRBV5-1	TRBJ2-3	NA
TGCAGCGTGGCAGGGGCAGGTGAGGTCGAGCAGTACTTC	CSVAGAGEVEQYF	TRBV29-1	TRBJ2-7	NA
TGTGCCAGCAGCCCGGCAGGGGGATCAAGTGGAGCTTTCTTT	CASSPAGGSSGAFF	TRBV7-2	TRBJ1-1	TRBD1
TGTGCCAGCACCAAAAGGGAGGACGGGGAGCTGTTTTTT	CASTKREDGELFF	TRBV9	TRBJ2-2	NA
TGTGCCAGTTCTGACTGGAGCCTCACCGGGGAGCTGTTTTTT	CASSDWSLTGELFF	TRBV19	TRBJ2-2	NA
TGTGCTAGTGGTTTTCTGCAGGGAAAGACCTATGGCTACACCTTC	CASGFLQGKTYGYTF	TRBV12-5	TRBJ1-2	NA
TGTGCCAGCAGACGTACAGGGCTCAATAATGAAAAACTGTTTTTT	CASRRTGLNNEKLFF	TRBV6-5	TRBJ1-4	NA
TGTGCCAGCAGCTTGATGGGGGCCCCAAATTCACCCCTCCACTTT	CASSLMGAPNSPLHF	TRBV5-4	TRBJ1-6	NA
TGTGCCAGTAGTCCCATCGGGACAGGGGGCCGCCTTTATAGCAATCAGCCCCAGCATTTT	CASSPIGTGGRLYSNQPQHF	TRBV19	TRBJ1-5	TRBD1
TGTGCCAGTAGTGCGGACAGGGGCCATGAGCAGTTCTTC	CASSADRGHEQFF	TRBV19	TRBJ2-1	TRBD1
TGTGCCAGCAGTCAAACAGGATTCAGCAATCAGCCCCAGCATTTT	CASSQTGFSNQPQHF	TRBV6-5	TRBJ1-5	NA
TGCGCCAGCAGCCAACACCGGGACTCCCGCAAAGGGGAGCTGTTTTTT	CASSQHRDSRKGELFF	TRBV4-1	TRBJ2-2	NA
TGTGCCAGCAGTGGGGGAGGATTACAGCCCCAGCATTTT	CASSGGGLQPQHF	TRBV2	TRBJ1-5	NA
TGTGCCAGCAGCTTAGGAGGGGGAACCCCAGAGACCCAGTACTTC	CASSLGGGTPETQYF	TRBV7-2	TRBJ2-5	NA
TGTGCCAGCAGCTTTTGGGGGGACCCCAGAGAGACCCAGTACTTC	CASSFWGDPRETQYF	TRBV5-4	TRBJ2-5	NA
TGTGCCTGGACAGGCCTTTTGGGCGATGGCTACACCTTC	CAWTGLLGDGYTF	TRBV30	TRBJ1-2	NA